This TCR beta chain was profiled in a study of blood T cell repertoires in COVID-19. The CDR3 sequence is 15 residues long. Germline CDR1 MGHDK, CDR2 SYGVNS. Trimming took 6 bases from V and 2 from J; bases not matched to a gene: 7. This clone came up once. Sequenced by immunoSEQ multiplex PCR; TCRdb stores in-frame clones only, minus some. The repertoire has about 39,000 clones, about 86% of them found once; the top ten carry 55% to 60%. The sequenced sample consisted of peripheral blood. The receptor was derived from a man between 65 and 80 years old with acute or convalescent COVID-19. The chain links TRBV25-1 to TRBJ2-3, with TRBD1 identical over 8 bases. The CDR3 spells CASRLTGVNTDTQYF. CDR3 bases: TGTGCCAGCAGGTTGACAGGGGTAAACACAGATACGCAGTATTTT. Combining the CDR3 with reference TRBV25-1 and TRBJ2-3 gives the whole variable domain EADIYQTPRYLVIGTGKKITLECSQTMGHDKMYWYQQDPGMELHLIHYSYGVNSTEKGDLSSESTVSRIRTEHFPLTLESARPSHTSQYLCASRLTGVNTDTQYFGPGTRLTVL.